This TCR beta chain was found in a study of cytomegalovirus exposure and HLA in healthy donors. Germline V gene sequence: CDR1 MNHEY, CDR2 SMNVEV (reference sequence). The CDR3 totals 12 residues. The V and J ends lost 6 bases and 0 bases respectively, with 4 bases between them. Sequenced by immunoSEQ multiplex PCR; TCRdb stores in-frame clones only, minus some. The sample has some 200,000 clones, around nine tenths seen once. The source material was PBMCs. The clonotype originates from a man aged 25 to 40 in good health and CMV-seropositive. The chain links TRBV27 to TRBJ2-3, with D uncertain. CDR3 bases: TGTGCCAGCAGGGGCAGCACAGATACGCAGTATTTT. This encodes CASRGSTDTQYF.